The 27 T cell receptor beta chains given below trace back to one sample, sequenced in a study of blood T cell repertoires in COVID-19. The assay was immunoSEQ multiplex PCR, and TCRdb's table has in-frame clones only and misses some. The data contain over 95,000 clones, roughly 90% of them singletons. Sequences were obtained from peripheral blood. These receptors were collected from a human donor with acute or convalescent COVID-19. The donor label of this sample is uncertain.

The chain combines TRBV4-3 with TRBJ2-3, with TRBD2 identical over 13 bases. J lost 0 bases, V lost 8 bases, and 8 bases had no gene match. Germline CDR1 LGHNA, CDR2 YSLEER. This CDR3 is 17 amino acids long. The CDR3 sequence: CASLGLAGEISTDTQYF. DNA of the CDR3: TGCGCCAGCCTTGGACTAGCGGGGGAGATTAGCACAGATACGCAGTATTTT.

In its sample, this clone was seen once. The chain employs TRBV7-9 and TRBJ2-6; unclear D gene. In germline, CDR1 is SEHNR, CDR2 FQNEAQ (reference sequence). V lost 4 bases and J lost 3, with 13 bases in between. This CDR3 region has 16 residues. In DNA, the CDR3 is TGTGCCAGCAGCTCCCCTGGGCTGGGTGGGGCCAACGTCCTGACTTTC. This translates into CASSSPGLGGANVLTF.

The CDR3 DNA sequence: TGTGCCAGCACCCGGTGGGGGGTGGGGGGCAATCAGCCCCAGCATTTT. Its translation: CASTRWGVGGNQPQHF. This chain connects TRBV28 to TRBJ1-5; a weak D match, TRBD1 (5 bases). The CDR3 covers 16 residues. Germline V gene data show CDR1 as MDHEN and CDR2 as SYDVKM. The V end was cut by 7 bases, the J end by 2 bases, with 18 bases between.

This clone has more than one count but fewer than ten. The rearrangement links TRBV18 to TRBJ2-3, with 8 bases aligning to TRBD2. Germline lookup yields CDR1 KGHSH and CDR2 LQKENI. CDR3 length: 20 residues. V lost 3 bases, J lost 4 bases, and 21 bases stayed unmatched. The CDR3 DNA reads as TGTGCCAGCTCACCTCAGACCGGATCCCCGCAAAGCGGGAGTGCAGATACGCAGTATTTT. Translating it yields CASSPQTGSPQSGSADTQYF.

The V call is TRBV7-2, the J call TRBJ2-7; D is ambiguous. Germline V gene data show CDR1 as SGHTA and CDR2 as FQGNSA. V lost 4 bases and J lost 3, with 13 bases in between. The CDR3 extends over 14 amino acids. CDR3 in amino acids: CASSSGRVYYEQYF. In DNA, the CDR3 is TGTGCCAGCAGCTCCGGCCGGGTCTACTACGAGCAGTACTTC.

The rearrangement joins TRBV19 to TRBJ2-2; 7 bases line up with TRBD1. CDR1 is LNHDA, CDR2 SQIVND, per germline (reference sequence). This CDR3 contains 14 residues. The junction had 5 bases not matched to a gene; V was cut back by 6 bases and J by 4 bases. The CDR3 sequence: CASSDRQGTGELFF. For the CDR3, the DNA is TGTGCCAGTAGCGATAGACAGGGCACCGGGGAGCTGTTTTTT.

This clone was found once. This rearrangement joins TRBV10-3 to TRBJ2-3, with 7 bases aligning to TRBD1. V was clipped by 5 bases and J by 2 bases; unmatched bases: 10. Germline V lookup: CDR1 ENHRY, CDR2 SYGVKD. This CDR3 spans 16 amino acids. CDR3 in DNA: TGTGCCATCAGTCCCCCTGGGACAGTCGACACAGATACGCAGTATTTT. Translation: CAISPPGTVDTDTQYF.

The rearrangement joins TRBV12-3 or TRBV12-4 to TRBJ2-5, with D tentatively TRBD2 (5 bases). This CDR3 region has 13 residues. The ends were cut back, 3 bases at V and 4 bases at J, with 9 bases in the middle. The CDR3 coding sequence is TGTGCCAGCAGTTTTTCTGAGGGAGAGACCCAGTACTTC. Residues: CASSFSEGETQYF.

In nucleotides, the CDR3 is TGCGCCAGCAGCTTGTATAGGGGGCGAGGAACCGGGGAGCTGTTTTTT. It yields the protein CASSLYRGRGTGELFF. This chain links TRBV5-1 with TRBJ2-2, with 7 bases matching TRBD1. Germline V gene lookup returns CDR1 SGHRS and CDR2 YFSETQ. Trimming at V came to 1 base and at J to 5 bases, leaving 8 bases not matched to a gene. The CDR3 has 16 residues.

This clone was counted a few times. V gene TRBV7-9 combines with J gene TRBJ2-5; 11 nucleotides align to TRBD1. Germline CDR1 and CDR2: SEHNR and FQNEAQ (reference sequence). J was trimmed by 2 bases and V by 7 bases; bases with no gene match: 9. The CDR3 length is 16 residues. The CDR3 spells CASIARGTGGQETQYF. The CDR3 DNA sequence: TGTGCCAGCATCGCACGCGGGACAGGGGGGCAAGAGACCCAGTACTTC.

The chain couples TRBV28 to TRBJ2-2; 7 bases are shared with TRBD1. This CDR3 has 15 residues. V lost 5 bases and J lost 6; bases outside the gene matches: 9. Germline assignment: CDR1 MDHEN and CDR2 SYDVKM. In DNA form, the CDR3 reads TGTGCCAGCAGTACGCCGGGACAGAAGGCCGGGGAGCTGTTTTTT. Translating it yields CASSTPGQKAGELFF.

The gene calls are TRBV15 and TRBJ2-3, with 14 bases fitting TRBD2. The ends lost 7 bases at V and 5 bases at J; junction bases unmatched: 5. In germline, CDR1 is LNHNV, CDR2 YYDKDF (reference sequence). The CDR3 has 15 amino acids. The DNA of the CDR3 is TGTGCCACCACTCCAGGACTAGCGGGGGGAGATACGCAGTATTTT. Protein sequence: CATTPGLAGGDTQYF.

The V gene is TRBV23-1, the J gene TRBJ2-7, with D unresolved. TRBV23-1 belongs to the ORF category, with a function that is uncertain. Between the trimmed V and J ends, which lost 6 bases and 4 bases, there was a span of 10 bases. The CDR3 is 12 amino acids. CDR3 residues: CASSPGLYEQYF. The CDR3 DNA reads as TGCGCCAGCAGCCCTGGGCTTTACGAGCAGTACTTC.

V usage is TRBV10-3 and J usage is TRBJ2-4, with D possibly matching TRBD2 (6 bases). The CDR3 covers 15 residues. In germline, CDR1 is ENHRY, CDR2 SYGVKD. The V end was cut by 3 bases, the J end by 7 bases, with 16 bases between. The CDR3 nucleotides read TGTGCCATCAGTGATCCTCAGGGTCGGGGGAACATTCAGTACTTC. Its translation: CAISDPQGRGNIQYF.

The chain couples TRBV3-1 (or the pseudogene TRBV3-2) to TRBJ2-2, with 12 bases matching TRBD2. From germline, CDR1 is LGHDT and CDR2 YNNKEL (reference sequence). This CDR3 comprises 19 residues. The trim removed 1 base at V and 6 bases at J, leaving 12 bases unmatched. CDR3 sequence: CASSQVVERTSGTPGELFF. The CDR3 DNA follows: TGTGCCAGCAGCCAAGTGGTAGAACGGACTAGCGGGACCCCCGGGGAGCTGTTTTTT.

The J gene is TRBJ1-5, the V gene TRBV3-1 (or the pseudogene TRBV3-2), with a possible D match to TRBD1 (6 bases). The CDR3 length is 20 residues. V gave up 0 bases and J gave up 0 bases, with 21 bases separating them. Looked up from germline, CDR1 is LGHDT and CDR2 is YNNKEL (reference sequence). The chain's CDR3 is CASSQESIGQIIFSNQPQHF. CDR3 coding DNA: TGTGCCAGCAGCCAAGAAAGTATAGGACAGATTATTTTTAGCAATCAGCCCCAGCATTTT.

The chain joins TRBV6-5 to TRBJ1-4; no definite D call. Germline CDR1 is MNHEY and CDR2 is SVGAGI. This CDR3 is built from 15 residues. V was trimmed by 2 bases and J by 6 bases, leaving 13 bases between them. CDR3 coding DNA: TGTGCCAGCAGTTACAACGGGTTCGCGCATGAAAAACTGTTTTTT. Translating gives CASSYNGFAHEKLFF.

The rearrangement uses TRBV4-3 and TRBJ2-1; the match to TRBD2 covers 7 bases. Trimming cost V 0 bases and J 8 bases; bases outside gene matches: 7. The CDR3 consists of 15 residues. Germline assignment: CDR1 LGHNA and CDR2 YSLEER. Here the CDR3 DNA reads TGCGCCAGCAGCCAAGATTTTACTAGCGTTGATGAGCAGTTCTTC. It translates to CASSQDFTSVDEQFF.

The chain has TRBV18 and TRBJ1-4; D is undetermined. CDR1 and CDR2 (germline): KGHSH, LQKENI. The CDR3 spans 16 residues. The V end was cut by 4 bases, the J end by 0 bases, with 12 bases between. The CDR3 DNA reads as TGTGCCAGCTCACTCCTCGACGGGACAACTAATGAAAAACTGTTTTTT. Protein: CASSLLDGTTNEKLFF.

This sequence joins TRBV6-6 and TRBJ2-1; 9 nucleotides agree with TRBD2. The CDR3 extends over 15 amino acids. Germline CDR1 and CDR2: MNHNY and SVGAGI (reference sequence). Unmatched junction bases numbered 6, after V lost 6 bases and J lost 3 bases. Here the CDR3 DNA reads TGTGCCAGCAGCTTAGCGGGAGCCGACTACAATGAGCAGTTCTTC. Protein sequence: CASSLAGADYNEQFF.

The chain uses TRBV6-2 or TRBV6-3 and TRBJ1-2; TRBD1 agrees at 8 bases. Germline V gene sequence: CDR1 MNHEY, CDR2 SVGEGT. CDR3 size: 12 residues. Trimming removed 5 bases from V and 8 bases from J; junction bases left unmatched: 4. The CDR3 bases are TGTGCCAGCAGTGGGACAGGCAACGGCTACACCTTC. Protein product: CASSGTGNGYTF.

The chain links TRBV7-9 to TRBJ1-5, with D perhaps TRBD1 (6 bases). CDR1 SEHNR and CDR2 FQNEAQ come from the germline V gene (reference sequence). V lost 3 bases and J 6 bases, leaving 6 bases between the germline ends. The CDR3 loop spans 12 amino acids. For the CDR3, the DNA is TGTGCCAGCAGCTTGGACAGTCAGCCCCAGCATTTT. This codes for CASSLDSQPQHF.

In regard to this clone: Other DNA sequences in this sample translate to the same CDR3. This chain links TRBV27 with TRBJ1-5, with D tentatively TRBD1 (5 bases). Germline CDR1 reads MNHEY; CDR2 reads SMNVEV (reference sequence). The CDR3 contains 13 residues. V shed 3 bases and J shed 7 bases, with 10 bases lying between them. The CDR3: CASSFGGEQPQHF. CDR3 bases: TGTGCCAGCAGTTTTGGAGGGGAGCAGCCCCAGCATTTT.

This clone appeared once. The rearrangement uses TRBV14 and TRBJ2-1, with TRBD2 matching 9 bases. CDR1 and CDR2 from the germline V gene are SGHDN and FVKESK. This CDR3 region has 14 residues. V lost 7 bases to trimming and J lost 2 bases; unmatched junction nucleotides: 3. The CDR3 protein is CASTAGGTYNEQFF. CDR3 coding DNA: TGTGCCAGCACAGCGGGAGGAACCTACAATGAGCAGTTCTTC.

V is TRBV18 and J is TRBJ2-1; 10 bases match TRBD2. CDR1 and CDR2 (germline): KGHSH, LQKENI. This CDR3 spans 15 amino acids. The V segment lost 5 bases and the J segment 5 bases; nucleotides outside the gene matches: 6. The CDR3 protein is CASSKLAGNDNEQFF. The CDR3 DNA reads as TGTGCCAGCTCAAAACTAGCGGGGAATGACAATGAGCAGTTCTTC.

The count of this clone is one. The CDR3 DNA reads as TGCAGCGTTGGGGGGCAGGGTCAAAGTGGTGGCTACACCTTC. Its translation: CSVGGQGQSGGYTF. This chain uses TRBV29-1 with TRBJ1-2, with TRBD1 as a possible D gene (6 bases). Trimming pared 4 bases from V and 7 bases from J, leaving 19 bases between. CDR1 and CDR2 from the germline V gene are SQVTM and ANQGSEA. The CDR3 spans 14 residues. The full variable domain, its missing parts supplied by reference TRBV29-1 and TRBJ1-2, is SAVISQKPSRDICQRGTSLTIQCQVDSQVTMMFWYRQQPGQSLTLIATANQGSEATYESGFVIDKFPISRPNLTFSTLTVSNMSPEDSSIYLCSVGGQGQSGGYTFGSGTRLTVV.

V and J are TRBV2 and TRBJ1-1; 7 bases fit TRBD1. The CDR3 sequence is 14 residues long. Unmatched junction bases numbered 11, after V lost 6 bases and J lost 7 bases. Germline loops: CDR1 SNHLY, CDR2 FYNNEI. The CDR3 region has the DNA TGTGCCAGCAGGGTGACAGGGCGCCACTTTGAAGCTTTCTTT. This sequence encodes CASRVTGRHFEAFF.